Included here is one T cell receptor beta chain sequence, with context. This clonotype was found many times. Which antigen it targets is not known. Base qualities are not provided; no much larger clone lies one nucleotide away. TCR beta repertoires were profiled from peripheral blood of approximately 13 young patients with multiple sclerosis to demonstrate the VDJtools post-analysis software. Multiple sclerosis patients were children and adolescents aged about 6 to 16 years. This sample was taken from a study of post-analysis software for immune sequencing data (dated by TCRdb to between 2014 and 2017). Regarding the study in general: Disease courses on record covered relapsing-remitting, secondary progressive and progressive-relapsing multiple sclerosis, though some patients had no subtype annotation. The multiple sclerosis patient repertoires were compared with about a dozen previously published healthy control repertoires from donors aged about 6 to 26 years. A subset of samples was prepared in parallel using single-end sample barcoding, then pooled and co-amplified after Illumina adapter ligation.

Library generation was performed with PCR. The run used an Illumina HiSeq 2500. Unique molecular identifiers were incorporated into TCR beta cDNA libraries to reduce PCR and sequencing biases. Some 500,000 cDNA molecules were obtained per 1 to 10 million input T cells, so each molecule approximated one T cell. The same protocol used for the earlier healthy control dataset was applied to prepare and sequence the patient libraries. Samples belonging to the same batch were prepared together, multiplexed and sequenced on a shared HiSeq lane. Per the source publication's procedure: MIGEC was used to process the raw barcoded reads, and molecular identifier groups with only a single read were discarded before consensus assembly and CDR3 extraction. VDJtools was used for post-analysis of the clonotype tables, and diversity was normalized by down-sampling every dataset to the size of the smallest sample. In repertoire overlap clustering, CDR3 amino acid sequences, but not nucleotide sequences, were matched to correct batch-related cross-sample contamination. TCRdb reprocessing: public reads trimmed at Q25 with fastp, clones called with MiXCR, in-frame beta chains kept. Rows are combined by CDR3 protein, so each entry shows the most common genes and DNA. These V and J calls originate from TCRdb's pipeline instead of the authors' own analysis. Here the sample has hundreds of thousands of distinct CDR3 sequences; around 40% occur a single time. About 12% of the sample lies in the top ten.

The junction carries 18 bases between V and J, which are trimmed by 6 bases and 7 bases respectively. Inclusive of the bounding cysteine and phenylalanine, the CDR3 is 14 residues long. CDR3 DNA is the only sequence kept; it has 42 bases, read in frame from the first base. Points the paper makes about the study in general: Multiple sclerosis patients had significantly lower normalized Chao1 diversity than controls, a result that suggests substantial peripheral T-cell clonal expansion. Significantly higher frequencies in patients than in controls were found for roughly 5 TRBV segments, including TRBV5-6, TRBV5-1 and TRBV20-1. When samples were clustered directly using the F measure, samples prepared in the same batch co-clustered strongly, which prompted a batch-effect correction. The multiple sclerosis patient group was slightly younger than the control group.

The chain links TRBV12-3 or TRBV12-4 with TRBJ1-2; TRBD1 might be the D gene, on 5 matching bases. The source of this sequence is a girl aged 10 to 17 with multiple sclerosis. The sample comprised blood. The DNA sequence is TGTGCCAGCAGGCCCCCCGTGGGGGTAGGTGGCTACACCTTC. Protein translation: CASRPPVGVGGYTF.